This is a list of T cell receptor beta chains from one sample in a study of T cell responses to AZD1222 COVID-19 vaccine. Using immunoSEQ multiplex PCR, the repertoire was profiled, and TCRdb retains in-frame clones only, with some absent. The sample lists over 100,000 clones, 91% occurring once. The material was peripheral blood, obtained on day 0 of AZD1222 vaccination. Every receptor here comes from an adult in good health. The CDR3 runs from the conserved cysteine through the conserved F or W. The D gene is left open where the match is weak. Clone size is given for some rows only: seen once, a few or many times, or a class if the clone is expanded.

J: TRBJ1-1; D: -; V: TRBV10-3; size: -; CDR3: CATAWLMAANTEAFF; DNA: TGTGCCACCGCTTGGCTTATGGCTGCAAACACTGAAGCTTTCTTT
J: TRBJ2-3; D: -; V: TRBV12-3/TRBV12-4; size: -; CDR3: CASSLYADTQYF; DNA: TGTGCCAGCAGTTTATACGCCGATACGCAGTATTTT
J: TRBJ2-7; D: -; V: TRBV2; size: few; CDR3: CASSEQGYEQYF; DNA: TGTGCCAGCAGTGAACAGGGTTACGAGCAGTACTTC
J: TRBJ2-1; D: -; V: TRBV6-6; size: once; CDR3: CASSYPGTASNEQFF; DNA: TGTGCCAGCAGTTACCCAGGGACGGCGAGCAATGAGCAGTTCTTC
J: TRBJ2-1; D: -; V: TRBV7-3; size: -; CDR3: CASSLTGSGYNEQFF; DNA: TGTGCCAGCAGCTTAACAGGATCTGGGTACAATGAGCAGTTCTTC
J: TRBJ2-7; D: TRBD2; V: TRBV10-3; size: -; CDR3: CAIRDAGGRQYF; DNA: TGTGCCATCAGAGATGCGGGAGGTCGGCAGTACTTC
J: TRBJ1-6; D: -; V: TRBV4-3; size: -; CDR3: CASSLQGGYNSPLHF; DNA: TGCGCCAGCAGCTTACAGGGAGGCTATAATTCACCCCTCCACTTT
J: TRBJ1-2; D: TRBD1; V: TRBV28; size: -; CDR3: CASSSRAGQGYGYTF; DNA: TGTGCCAGCAGTTCCCGCGCGGGACAGGGGTATGGCTACACCTTC
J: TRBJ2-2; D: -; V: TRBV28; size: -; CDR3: CASSSGTVPGELFF; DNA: TGTGCCAGCAGTAGCGGGACAGTCCCCGGGGAGCTGTTTTTT
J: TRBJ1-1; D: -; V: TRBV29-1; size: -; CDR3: CSDRQSYTEAFF; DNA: TGCAGTGACCGACAGTCTTACACTGAAGCTTTCTTT
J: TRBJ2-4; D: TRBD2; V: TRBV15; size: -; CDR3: CATSRDGGGDIQYF; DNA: TGTGCCACCAGCAGAGATGGCGGGGGGGACATTCAGTACTTC
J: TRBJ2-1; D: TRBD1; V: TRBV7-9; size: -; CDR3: CASSPRQGSSYNEQFF; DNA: TGTGCCAGCAGCCCACGACAGGGGAGCTCCTACAATGAGCAGTTCTTC
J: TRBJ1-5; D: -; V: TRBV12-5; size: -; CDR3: CASGLVSGNQPQHF; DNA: TGTGCTAGTGGTTTGGTAAGCGGGAATCAGCCCCAGCATTTT
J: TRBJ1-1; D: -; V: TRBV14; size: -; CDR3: CASSQGVSRAFF; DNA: TGTGCCAGCAGCCAAGGGGTCTCAAGAGCTTTCTTT
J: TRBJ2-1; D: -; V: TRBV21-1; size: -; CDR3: CASNIRLSREGREQFF; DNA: TGTGCCAGCAACATAAGACTATCGCGGGAGGGCCGCGAGCAGTTCTTC
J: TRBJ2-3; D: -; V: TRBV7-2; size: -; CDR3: CASRPGWGDTQYF; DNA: TGTGCCAGCAGGCCCGGGTGGGGGGATACGCAGTATTTT
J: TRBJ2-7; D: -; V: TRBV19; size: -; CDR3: CASSLNSGVTYEQYF; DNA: TGTGCCAGTAGTCTTAATAGCGGAGTAACCTACGAGCAGTACTTC
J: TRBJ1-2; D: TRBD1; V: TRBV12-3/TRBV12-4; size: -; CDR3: CASSLGDRYGYTF; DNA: TGTGCCAGCAGTTTAGGGGACAGATATGGCTACACCTTC
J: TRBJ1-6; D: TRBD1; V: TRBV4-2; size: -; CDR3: CASSPRQGETYNSPLHF; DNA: TGTGCCAGCAGTCCTCGACAGGGGGAAACCTATAATTCACCCCTCCACTTT
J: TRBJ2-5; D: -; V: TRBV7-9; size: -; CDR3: CASSLAAGIETQYF; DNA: TGTGCCAGCAGCTTAGCAGCAGGGATCGAGACCCAGTACTTC
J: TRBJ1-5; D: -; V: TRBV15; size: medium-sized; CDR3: CATTPRGYQPQHF; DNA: TGTGCCACCACCCCCAGGGGCTATCAGCCCCAGCATTTT
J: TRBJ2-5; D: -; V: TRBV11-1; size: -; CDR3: CASSAWEETQYF; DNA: TGTGCCAGCAGCGCGTGGGAGGAGACCCAGTACTTC
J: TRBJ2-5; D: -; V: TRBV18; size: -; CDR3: CASATGPAGETQYF; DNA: TGTGCCAGCGCGACAGGGCCCGCGGGGGAGACCCAGTACTTC
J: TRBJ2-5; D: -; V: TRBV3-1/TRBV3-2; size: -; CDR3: CASSQVASLGETQYF; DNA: TGTGCCAGCAGCCAAGTTGCGTCATTGGGAGAGACCCAGTACTTC
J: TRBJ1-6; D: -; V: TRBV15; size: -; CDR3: CATSRDPNSPLHF; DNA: TGTGCCACCAGCAGAGATCCTAATTCACCCCTCCACTTT
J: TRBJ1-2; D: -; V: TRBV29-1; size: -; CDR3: CSVLSSPAYGYTF; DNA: TGCAGCGTTCTGTCGTCCCCAGCCTATGGCTACACCTTC
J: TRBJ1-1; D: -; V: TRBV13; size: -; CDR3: CASSSTGRTEAFF; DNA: TGTGCCAGCAGCTCAACGGGGCGGACTGAAGCTTTCTTT
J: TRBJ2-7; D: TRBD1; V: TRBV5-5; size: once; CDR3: CASSLGPGGSYEQYF; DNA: TGTGCCAGCAGCTTGGGGCCAGGGGGATCCTACGAGCAGTACTTC
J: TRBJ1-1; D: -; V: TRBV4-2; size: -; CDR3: CASSQEDRGRRLMRAFF; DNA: TGTGCCAGCAGCCAAGAGGATCGGGGGAGGCGGTTGATGCGAGCTTTCTTT
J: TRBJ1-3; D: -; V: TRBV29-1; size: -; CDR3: CSASSSGNTIYF; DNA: TGCAGCGCATCCTCCTCTGGAAACACCATATATTTT
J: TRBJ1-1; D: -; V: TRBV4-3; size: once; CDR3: CASSQDYSTEAFF; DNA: TGCGCCAGCAGCCAAGATTACTCCACTGAAGCTTTCTTT
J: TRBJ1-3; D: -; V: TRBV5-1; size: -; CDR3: CASSTGAGNTIYF; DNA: TGCGCCAGCAGCACGGGGGCTGGAAACACCATATATTTT
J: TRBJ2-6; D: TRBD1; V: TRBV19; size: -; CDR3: CASSATGVGANVLTF; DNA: TGCGCCAGTAGTGCTACAGGGGTTGGGGCCAACGTCCTGACTTTC
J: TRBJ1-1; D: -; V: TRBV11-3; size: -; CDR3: CASSRDTNTEAFF; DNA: TGTGCCAGCAGCCGTGACACGAACACTGAAGCTTTCTTT
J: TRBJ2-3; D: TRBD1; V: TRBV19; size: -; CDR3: CASAGQGAADTQYF; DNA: TGTGCCAGTGCGGGACAGGGGGCGGCAGATACGCAGTATTTT
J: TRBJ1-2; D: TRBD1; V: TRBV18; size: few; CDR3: CASSPRGTGSVGYTF; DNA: TGTGCCAGCTCTCCCAGGGGGACAGGGTCAGTTGGCTACACCTTC
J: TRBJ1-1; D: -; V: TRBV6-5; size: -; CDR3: CASSRTMNTEAFF; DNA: TGTGCCAGCAGCCGGACCATGAACACTGAAGCTTTCTTT
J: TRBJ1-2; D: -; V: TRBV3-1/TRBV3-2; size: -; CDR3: CASSQNYGYTF; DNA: TGTGCCAGCAGCCAGAACTATGGCTACACCTTC
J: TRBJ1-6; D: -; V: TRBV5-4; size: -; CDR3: CASSLQGYNSPLHF; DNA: TGTGCCAGCAGTCTTCAGGGATACAATTCACCCCTCCACTTT
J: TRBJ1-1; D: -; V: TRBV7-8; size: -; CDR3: CASSLADGRAEAFF; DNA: TGTGCCAGCAGCTTAGCAGATGGAAGGGCTGAAGCTTTCTTT
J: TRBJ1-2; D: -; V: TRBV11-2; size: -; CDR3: CASSLGAGAGLGYTF; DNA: TGTGCCAGCAGCTTAGGAGCGGGGGCCGGTTTAGGCTACACCTTC
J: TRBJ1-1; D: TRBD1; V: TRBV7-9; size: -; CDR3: CASSPYITGAGEAFF; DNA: TGTGCCAGCAGCCCTTACATCACAGGGGCCGGTGAAGCTTTCTTT
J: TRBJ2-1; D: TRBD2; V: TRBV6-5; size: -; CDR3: CASTRGDEQFF; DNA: TGTGCCAGCACCCGGGGGGATGAGCAGTTCTTC
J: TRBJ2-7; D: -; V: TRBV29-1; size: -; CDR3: CSVGRARSYEQYF; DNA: TGCAGCGTTGGTAGGGCGCGATCCTACGAGCAGTACTTC
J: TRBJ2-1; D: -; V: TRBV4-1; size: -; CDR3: CASSQLPSGYSYNEQFF; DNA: TGCGCCAGCAGCCAGCTACCCAGCGGTTACTCCTACAATGAGCAGTTCTTC
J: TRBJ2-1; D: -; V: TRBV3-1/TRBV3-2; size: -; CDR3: CASSPGGLWNEQFF; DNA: TGTGCCAGCAGCCCCGGGGGGCTTTGGAATGAGCAGTTCTTC
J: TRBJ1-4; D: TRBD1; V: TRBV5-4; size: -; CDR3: CASSPGGTATNEKLFF; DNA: TGTGCCAGCAGCCCGGGTGGGACAGCAACTAATGAAAAACTGTTTTTT
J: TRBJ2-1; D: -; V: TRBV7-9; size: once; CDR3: CASSSPHGAGEQFF; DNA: TGTGCCAGCAGCTCGCCCCATGGAGCGGGTGAGCAGTTCTTC
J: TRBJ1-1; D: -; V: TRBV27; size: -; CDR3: CASSFPVPKNTEAFF; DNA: TGTGCCAGCAGTTTCCCAGTCCCCAAGAACACTGAAGCTTTCTTT
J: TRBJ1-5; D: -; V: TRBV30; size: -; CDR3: CAWSTVESGPQHF; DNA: TGTGCCTGGAGTACGGTAGAATCGGGGCCCCAGCATTTT
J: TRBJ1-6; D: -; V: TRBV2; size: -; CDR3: CATRGLDNSPLHF; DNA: TGTGCCACCCGGGGACTCGACAATTCACCCCTCCACTTT
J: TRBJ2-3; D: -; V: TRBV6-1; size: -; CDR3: CASSEGPVGTFGTQYF; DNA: TGTGCCAGCAGTGAAGGCCCCGTGGGGACTTTTGGTACGCAGTATTTT
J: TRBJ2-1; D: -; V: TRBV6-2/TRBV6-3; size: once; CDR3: CASSYSSYNEQFF; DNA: TGTGCCAGCAGTTACTCGAGTTACAATGAGCAGTTCTTC
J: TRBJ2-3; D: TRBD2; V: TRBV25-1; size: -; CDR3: CASSTRLAGDTDTQYF; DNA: TGTGCCAGCAGTACTCGACTAGCGGGGGACACAGATACGCAGTATTTT
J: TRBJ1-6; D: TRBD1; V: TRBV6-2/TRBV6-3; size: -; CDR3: CASSPPGQGYSPLHF; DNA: TGTGCCAGCAGTCCCCCGGGACAGGGGTATTCACCCCTCCACTTT